This TCR beta chain comes out of a study of chemoradiotherapy in HPV16-positive cancers. TCRdb's table, derived via immunoSEQ multiplex PCR, lists solely in-frame clones and lacks some. The table includes over 8,500 clones, around 93% detected once. The source material was blood, sampled from a patient who underwent chemoradiotherapy. The receptor was isolated from a human donor with HPV-associated anogenital cancer.

CDR3 sequence reads: CASSRVAGGPTDTQYF. The DNA of the CDR3 is TGCGCCAGCAGCCGAGTAGCGGGGGGACCCACGGATACGCAGTATTTT. V and J are TRBV23-1 and TRBJ2-3, with 10 bases fitting TRBD2. TRBV23-1 is annotated as an ORF whose role is uncertain. The CDR3 is 16 residues long. V lost 6 bases, J lost 6 bases, and 12 bases stayed unmatched.